This T cell receptor beta chain comes out of a study of blood T cell repertoires in COVID-19. V was trimmed by 1 base and J by 0 bases, leaving 8 bases between them. Germline lookup yields CDR1 SGHRS and CDR2 YFSETQ. CDR3 length equals 14 residues. Generated by immunoSEQ multiplex PCR, the TCRdb table keeps only in-frame clones and is missing some. Of more than 100,000 clones listed, 85% to 90% are singletons. The specimen sequenced was peripheral blood. The rearrangement links TRBV5-1 to TRBJ2-7, with unresolved D. The TCR was taken from a man aged 50 to 59 with active or convalescent COVID-19. CDR3 protein: CASSLSQVSYEQYF. In DNA form, the CDR3 reads TGCGCCAGCAGCTTGTCGCAGGTCTCCTACGAGCAGTACTTC.